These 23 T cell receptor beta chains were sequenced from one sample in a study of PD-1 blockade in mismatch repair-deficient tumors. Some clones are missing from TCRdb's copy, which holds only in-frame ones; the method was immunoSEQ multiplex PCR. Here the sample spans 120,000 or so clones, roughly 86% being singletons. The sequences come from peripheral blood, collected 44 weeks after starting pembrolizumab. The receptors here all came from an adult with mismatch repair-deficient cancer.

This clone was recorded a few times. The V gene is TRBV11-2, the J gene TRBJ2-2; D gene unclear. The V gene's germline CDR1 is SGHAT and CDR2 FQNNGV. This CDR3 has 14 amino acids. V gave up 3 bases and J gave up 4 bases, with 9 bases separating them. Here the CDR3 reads CASSFGPTTGELFF. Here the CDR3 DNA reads TGTGCCAGCAGCTTTGGGCCTACCACCGGGGAGCTGTTTTTT.

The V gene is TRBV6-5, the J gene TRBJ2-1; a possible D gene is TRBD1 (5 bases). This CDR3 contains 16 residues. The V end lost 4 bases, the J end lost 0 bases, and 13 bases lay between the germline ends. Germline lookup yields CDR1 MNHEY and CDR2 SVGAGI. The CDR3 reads CASSSRANPSYNEQFF. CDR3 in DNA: TGTGCCAGCAGTTCCAGGGCGAACCCCTCCTACAATGAGCAGTTCTTC.

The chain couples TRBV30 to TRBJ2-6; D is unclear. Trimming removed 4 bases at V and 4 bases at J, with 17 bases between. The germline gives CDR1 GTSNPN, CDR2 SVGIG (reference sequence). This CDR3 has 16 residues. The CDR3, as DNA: TGTGCCTGGAAGAGGCTGGCCGAACCGGGGGCCAACGTCCTGACTTTC. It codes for CAWKRLAEPGANVLTF.

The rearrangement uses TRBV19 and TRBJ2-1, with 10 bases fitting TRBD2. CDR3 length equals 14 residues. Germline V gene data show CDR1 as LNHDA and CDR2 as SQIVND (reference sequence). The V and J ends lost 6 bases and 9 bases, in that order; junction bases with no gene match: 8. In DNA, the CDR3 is TGTGCCAGTAGATGGACTAGCGGCTCGTCTGAGCAGTTCTTC. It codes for CASRWTSGSSEQFF.

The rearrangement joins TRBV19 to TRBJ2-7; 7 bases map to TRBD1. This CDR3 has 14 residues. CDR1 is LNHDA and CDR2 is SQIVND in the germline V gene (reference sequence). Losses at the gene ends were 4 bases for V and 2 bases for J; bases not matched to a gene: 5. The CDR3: CASSTTGATYEQYF. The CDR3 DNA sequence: TGTGCCAGTAGTACTACAGGGGCCACCTACGAGCAGTACTTC. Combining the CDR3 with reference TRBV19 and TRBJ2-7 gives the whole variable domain DGGITQSPKYLFRKEGQNVTLSCEQNLNHDAMYWYRQDPGQGLRLIYYSQIVNDFQKGDIAEGYSVSREKKESFPLTVTSAQKNPTAFYLCASSTTGATYEQYFGPGTRLTVT.

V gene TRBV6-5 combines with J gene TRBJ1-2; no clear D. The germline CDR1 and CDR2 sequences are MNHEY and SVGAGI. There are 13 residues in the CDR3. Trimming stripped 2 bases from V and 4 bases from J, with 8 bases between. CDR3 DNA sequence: TGTGCCAGCAGTTACCTGGGTGGCTATGGCTACACCTTC. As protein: CASSYLGGYGYTF.

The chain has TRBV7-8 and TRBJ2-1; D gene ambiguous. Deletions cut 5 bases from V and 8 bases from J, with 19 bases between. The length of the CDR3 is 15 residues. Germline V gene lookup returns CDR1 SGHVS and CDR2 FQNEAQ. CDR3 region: CASSPHAEVRDEQFF. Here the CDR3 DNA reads TGTGCCAGCAGCCCCCATGCGGAAGTCAGAGATGAGCAGTTCTTC.

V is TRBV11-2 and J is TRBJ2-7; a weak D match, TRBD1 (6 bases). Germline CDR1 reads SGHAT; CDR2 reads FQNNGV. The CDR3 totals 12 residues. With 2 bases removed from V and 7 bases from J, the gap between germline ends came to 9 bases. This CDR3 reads CASSLTGREQYF. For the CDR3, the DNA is TGTGCCAGCAGCTTAACAGGGCGTGAGCAGTACTTC.

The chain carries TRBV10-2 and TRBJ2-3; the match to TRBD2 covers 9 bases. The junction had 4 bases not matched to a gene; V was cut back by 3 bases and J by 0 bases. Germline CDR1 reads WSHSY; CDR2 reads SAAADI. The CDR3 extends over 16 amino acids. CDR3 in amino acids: CASSDLAGGSTDTQYF. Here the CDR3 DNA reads TGCGCCAGCAGTGACCTCGCGGGAGGGAGCACAGATACGCAGTATTTT.

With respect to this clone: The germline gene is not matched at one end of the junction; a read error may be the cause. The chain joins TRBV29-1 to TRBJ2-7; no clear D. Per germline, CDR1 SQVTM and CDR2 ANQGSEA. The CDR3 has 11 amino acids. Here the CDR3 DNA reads TGCAGCGTTGAAGAAGGGTCAGGCCGAGGCTTC. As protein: CSVEEGSGRGF.

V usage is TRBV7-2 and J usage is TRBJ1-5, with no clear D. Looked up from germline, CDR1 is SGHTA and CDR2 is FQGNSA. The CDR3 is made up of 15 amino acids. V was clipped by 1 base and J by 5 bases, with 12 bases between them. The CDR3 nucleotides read TGTGCCAGCAGCTTAGAGGCCAGCAACTATCAGCCCCAGCATTTT. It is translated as CASSLEASNYQPQHF.

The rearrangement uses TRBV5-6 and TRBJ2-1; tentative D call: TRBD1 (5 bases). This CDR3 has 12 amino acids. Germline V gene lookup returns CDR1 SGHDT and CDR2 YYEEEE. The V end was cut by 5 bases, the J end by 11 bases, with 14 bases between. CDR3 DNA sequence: TGTGCCAGCAGTCCGGACACCAACCAGCAGTTCTTC. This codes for CASSPDTNQQFF.

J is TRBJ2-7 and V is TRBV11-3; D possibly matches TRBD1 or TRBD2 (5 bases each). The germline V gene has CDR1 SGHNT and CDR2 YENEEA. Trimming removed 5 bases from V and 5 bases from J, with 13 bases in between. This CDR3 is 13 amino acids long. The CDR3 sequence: CASSHGAVDEQYF. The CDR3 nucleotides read TGTGCCAGCAGCCACGGGGCGGTCGACGAGCAGTACTTC.

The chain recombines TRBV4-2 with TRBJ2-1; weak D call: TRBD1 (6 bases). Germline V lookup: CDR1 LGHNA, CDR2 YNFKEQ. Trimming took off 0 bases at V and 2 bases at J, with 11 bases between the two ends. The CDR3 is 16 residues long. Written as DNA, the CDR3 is TGTGCCAGCAGCCAAGAACGAGGGACAACCTACAATGAGCAGTTCTTC. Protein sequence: CASSQERGTTYNEQFF.

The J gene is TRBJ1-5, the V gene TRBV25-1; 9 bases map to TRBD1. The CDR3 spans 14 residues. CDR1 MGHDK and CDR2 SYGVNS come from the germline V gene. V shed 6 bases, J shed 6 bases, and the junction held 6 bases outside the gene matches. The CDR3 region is CASSHGTGPQPQHF. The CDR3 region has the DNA TGTGCCAGCAGCCACGGGACAGGGCCTCAGCCCCAGCATTTT.

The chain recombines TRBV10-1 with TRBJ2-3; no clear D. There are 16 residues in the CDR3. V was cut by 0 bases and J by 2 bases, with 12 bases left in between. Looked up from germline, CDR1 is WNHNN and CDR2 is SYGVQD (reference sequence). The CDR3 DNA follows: TGCGCCAGCAGTGAGTCGAATAATGGTGACACAGATACGCAGTATTTT. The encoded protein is CASSESNNGDTDTQYF.

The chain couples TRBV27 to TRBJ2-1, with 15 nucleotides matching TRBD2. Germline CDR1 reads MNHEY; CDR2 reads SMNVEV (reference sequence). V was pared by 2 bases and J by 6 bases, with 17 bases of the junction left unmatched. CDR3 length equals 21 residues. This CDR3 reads CASSLSREGLAGGLYVNEQFF. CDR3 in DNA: TGTGCCAGCAGTTTAAGTAGAGAGGGACTAGCGGGAGGCCTCTACGTCAATGAGCAGTTCTTC.

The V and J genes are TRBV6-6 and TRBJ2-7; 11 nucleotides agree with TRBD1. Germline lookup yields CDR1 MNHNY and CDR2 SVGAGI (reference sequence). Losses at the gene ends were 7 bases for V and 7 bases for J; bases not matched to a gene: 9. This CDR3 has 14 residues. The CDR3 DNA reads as TGTGCCAGCAAAGGACAGGGGGCTTCCCTTGAGCAGTACTTC. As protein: CASKGQGASLEQYF.

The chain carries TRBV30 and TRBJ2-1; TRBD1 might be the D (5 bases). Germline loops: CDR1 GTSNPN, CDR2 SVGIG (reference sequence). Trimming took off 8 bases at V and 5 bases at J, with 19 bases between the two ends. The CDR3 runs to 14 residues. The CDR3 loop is CALGWAGNHNEQFF. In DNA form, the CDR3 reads TGTGCCCTGGGGTGGGCAGGGAATCACAATGAGCAGTTCTTC.

In DNA, the CDR3 is TGTGCCAGCAGCTTGAGGGGACTAGCCACCTACGAGCAGTACTTC. Amino acid sequence: CASSLRGLATYEQYF. The rearrangement uses TRBV5-4 and TRBJ2-7; 9 bases are shared with TRBD2. The CDR3 extends over 15 amino acids. In germline, CDR1 is SGHNT, CDR2 YYREEE (reference sequence). V gave up 1 base and J gave up 2 bases; unmatched junction bases: 4.

The CDR3 reads CASSEVDSAYNEQFF. DNA of the CDR3: TGTGCCAGCAGTGAGGTCGATAGCGCCTACAATGAGCAGTTCTTC. V gene TRBV25-1 combines with J gene TRBJ2-1, with D possibly TRBD2 on 5 matching bases. This CDR3 comprises 15 residues. Germline-derived CDR1 and CDR2 are MGHDK and SYGVNS. Trimming stripped 3 bases from V and 2 bases from J, with 11 bases between.

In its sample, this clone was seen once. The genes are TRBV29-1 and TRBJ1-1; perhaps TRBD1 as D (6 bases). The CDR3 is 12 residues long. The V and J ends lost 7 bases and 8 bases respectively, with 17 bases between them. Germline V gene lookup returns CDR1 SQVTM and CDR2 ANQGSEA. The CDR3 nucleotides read TGCAGCGCCCAAACAGGGAGCGGGGAAGCTTTCTTT. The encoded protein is CSAQTGSGEAFF.

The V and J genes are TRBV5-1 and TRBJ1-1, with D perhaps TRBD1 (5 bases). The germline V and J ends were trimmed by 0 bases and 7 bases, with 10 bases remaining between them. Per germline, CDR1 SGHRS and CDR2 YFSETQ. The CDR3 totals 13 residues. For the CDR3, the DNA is TGCGCCAGCAGCTTGGGTCAAGGGGTTGAAGCTTTCTTT. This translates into CASSLGQGVEAFF.